This T cell receptor (beta chain) emerged from a study of blood T cell repertoires in COVID-19. About the study: PBMCs, B-cell-depleted T cells, or T cells were the source of the cDNA or gDNA that made up the material.

CDR1 and CDR2 (germline): SNHLY, FYNNEI. The CDR3 has 18 amino acids. V was pared by 0 bases and J by 2 bases, with 4 bases of the junction left unmatched. Original processing methods: Researchers report that nucleated cell counts were estimated from reference gene primer amplification. Assay used: immunoSEQ multiplex PCR; TCRdb lists only in-frame clones, some missing. V and J calls and clone size are copied from that table; D and trimming were computed from the DNA. The sample holds roughly 98,000 clones; approximately 92% are singletons and the top ten take 6.3%. The TCR comes from a woman in her fifties or sixties with active COVID-19. The sample was peripheral blood. The chain joins TRBV2 to TRBJ2-6; 10 nucleotides match TRBD2. The CDR3 DNA follows: TGTGCCAGCAGTGAAGCGGGGACTAGCGACCCTGGGGCCAACGTCCTGACTTTC. This codes for CASSEAGTSDPGANVLTF.